This is a list of T cell receptor beta chains from one sample in a study of regulatory T cells in long-lasting Graves disease. TCRdb fed the multiplex PCR reads into MiXCR, producing one record per CDR3 protein. The sample comprises around 460,000 distinct CDR3 sequences, about 20% of which are singletons, and 10% to 15% rests with the top ten. The source material was peripheral blood mononuclear cells (PBMCs), sampled when the disease was refractory, from a patient treated with antithyroid drugs. The receptors come from a female donor with Graves disease. The conserved cysteine and the conserved F or W are not part of the CDR3 here. The order of the fields is V gene, clone size, CDR3 protein. A row's size may be missing; if present it is once, few, many or a size class.

>TRBV2|many
ASTTLLGGEQY
>TRBV12-3/TRBV12-4|.
ASCVSGANVLT
>TRBV2|.
ASRTHYSGNTIY
>TRBV28|many
ASTSGSYEQY
>TRBV29-1|.
SVEKGAQGYT
>TRBV6-5|few
ASSYSPTDNQPQH
>TRBV4-3|.
ASSQDLAGELF
>TRBV7-9|.
ASSLTQTGGTQPQH
>TRBV6-5|few
ASSWMGRLGLEAF
>TRBV20-1|.
SARGEGAPGANVLT
>TRBV7-2|many
ASSLAVATGEQY
>TRBV19|many
ASSIRPQPQH
>TRBV6-2/TRBV6-3|many
ASKSAGGSSYEQY
>TRBV6-4|.
ASSSGTGTLAKNIQY
>TRBV7-2|many
ASSLDTGGHNYGYT
>TRBV3-1|.
ASSQDLEVYEQY
>TRBV2|.
ASSGTEFSGNTIY
>TRBV18|.
ASSPVRGENSPLH
>TRBV10-3|.
AISESLVGGAEVRLETQY
>TRBV4-3|.
ASSQDPGDRTDTQY
>TRBV6-1|.
ASSGDSPLH
>TRBV29-1|many
SVGRVTNTEAF
>TRBV28|many
ASSGTGGAEAF
>TRBV2|many
ATWTGRISYGYT
>TRBV9|.
ASSVGQQGETQY
>TRBV7-2|many
ASSTRDRVSMVTQY
>TRBV9|few
ASSVEARGGSNYGYT
>TRBV11-1|.
ASSRDRADYEQY
>TRBV29-1|few
SVFEDLGAKNIQY
>TRBV7-2|.
ASSLRDPIYEQY